A selection of T cell receptor beta chains follows, all from one sample in a study of human CD8 memory T cell subsets. TCRdb derives one entry per CDR3 protein from the 5' RACE reads, leaving out DNA. Reported are some 10,000 distinct CDR3 sequences; the ten largest clones contain 20%. The sequenced sample was CD8+ T cells from PBMCs. These receptors originate from a human donor in good health. The CDR3 runs from the conserved cysteine through the conserved F or W. The order of the fields is V gene, clone size, J gene, CDR3 protein. The size entry is marked missing in some rows and otherwise reads once, few, many or a size class.

>TRBV10-3|NA|TRBJ2-7
CAITSGTSGRFEQYF
>TRBV13|NA|TRBJ1-2
CASSQGTGGYGYTF
>TRBV28|NA|TRBJ2-5
CASSPPASGAQETQYF
>TRBV29-1|NA|TRBJ1-3
CSVEDRPAYPDGKSGNTIYF
>TRBV27|NA|TRBJ2-1
CASSPYSPYNEQFF
>TRBV7-6|NA|TRBJ2-1
CASSLSGLAGLDEQFF
>TRBV24-1|NA|TRBJ2-1
CATSERSGESYNEQFF
>TRBV27|NA|TRBJ2-3
CASSTLDGGTGFPVTDTQYF
>TRBV24-1|NA|TRBJ1-3
CATSAGGTAGNTIYF
>TRBV28|NA|TRBJ2-7
CASSSNADRPTYYEQYF
>TRBV7-3|medium-sized|TRBJ2-1
CASSLAGGNNEQFF
>TRBV5-5|medium-sized|TRBJ1-4
CASSLGELTTNEKLFF
>TRBV7-9|NA|TRBJ2-3
CASTVLAGDTDTQYF
>TRBV7-6|medium-sized|TRBJ1-1
CASSPQGYSEAFF
>TRBV10-2|NA|TRBJ2-3
CASSDLQSTDTQYF
>TRBV19|NA|TRBJ1-1
CASSISGSTEAFF